A selection of T cell receptor beta chains follows, all from one sample in a study of PD-1 blockade in classical Hodgkin lymphoma. Sequencing was performed with immunoSEQ multiplex PCR; in TCRdb, only in-frame clones are kept and a portion is missing. Seen here are nearly 100,000 clones, 80% to 85% observed once, and the top ten hold 12%. This material consisted of peripheral blood mononuclear cells (PBMCs), taken at baseline. These receptors originate from a human donor with classical Hodgkin lymphoma. CDR3s include the opening cysteine and the closing phenylalanine or tryptophan. A D gene is named only where the DNA matches it firmly. Size is omitted from some rows. Given values are once, few, many or a class for expanded clones.

j_call,clone_size,d_call,v_call,cdr3_nt,cdr3_aa
TRBJ2-5,-,TRBD1,TRBV5-8,TGTGCCAGCAGCGGGACAGGGTCCCTTAATTTGGAGACCCAGTACTTC,CASSGTGSLNLETQYF
TRBJ2-7,-,-,TRBV28,TGTGCCAGCACGGTCAACAGGGTCTACGAGCAGTACTTC,CASTVNRVYEQYF
TRBJ2-7,-,TRBD2,TRBV10-1,TGCGCCACCCCGCCACTAGCGGGAGGGCCTCAAGGATACGAGCAGTACTTC,CATPPLAGGPQGYEQYF
TRBJ1-2,few,-,TRBV6-5,TGTGCCAGCTCCAGAGACAGCTATGGCTACACCTTC,CASSRDSYGYTF
TRBJ2-6,-,-,TRBV5-1,TGCGCCAGCAGCTTGCATGGCCTGAAGGTTCGACCTGGGGCCAACGTCCTGACTTTC,CASSLHGLKVRPGANVLTF
TRBJ2-2,-,-,TRBV10-3,TGTGCCATCAGTGAGGTGGAGGGCTCCACCGGGGAGCTGTTTTTT,CAISEVEGSTGELFF
TRBJ2-5,-,-,TRBV12-5,TGTGCTAGTGCGGCGGCCCAAGAGACCCAGTACTTC,CASAAAQETQYF
TRBJ2-3,once,TRBD2,TRBV4-3,TGCGCCAGCAGCTACCAAGCGGGAGTACAGAGCACAGATACGCAGTATTTT,CASSYQAGVQSTDTQYF
TRBJ1-2,-,-,TRBV29-1,TGCAGCGTTGAAGTGGGAGGCGAATCGTATGGCTACACCTTC,CSVEVGGESYGYTF
TRBJ2-7,-,TRBD2,TRBV7-2,TGTGCCAGCAGCTTAAGGGGGACTAGCGGATCCTACGAGCAGTACTTC,CASSLRGTSGSYEQYF
TRBJ2-3,-,TRBD2,TRBV5-5,TGTGCCAGCAGCCGGGGACTAGCGGGAGCCAACACAGATACGCAGTATTTT,CASSRGLAGANTDTQYF
TRBJ2-7,few,-,TRBV2,TGTGCCAGCAGTGAAGGGCTAGCCTACGAGCAGTACTTC,CASSEGLAYEQYF
TRBJ2-1,-,-,TRBV10-3,TGTGCCATCAGTGGAAACAGGGAAAATGAGCAGTTCTTC,CAISGNRENEQFF
TRBJ1-2,-,-,TRBV6-5,TGTGCCAGCTTGGGACACGATAACTATGGCTACACCTTC,CASLGHDNYGYTF
TRBJ1-5,-,TRBD1,TRBV6-1,TGTGCCAGCAGTGGGGGGGGGACAGGCCAAAATCAGCCCCAGCATTTT,CASSGGGTGQNQPQHF
TRBJ2-1,-,-,TRBV6-6,TGTGCCAGCAGTTACCCGACCGGGGGTGTGAATGAGCAGTTCTTC,CASSYPTGGVNEQFF
TRBJ1-4,once,-,TRBV5-4,TGTGCCAGCAGCTTGTCTCCTTCTAGGAATGAAAAACTGTTTTTT,CASSLSPSRNEKLFF
TRBJ2-1,-,-,TRBV25-1,TGTGCCTGCACGGGTTCGGGCTCCTACAATGAGCAGTTCTTC,CACTGSGSYNEQFF
TRBJ2-5,-,TRBD2,TRBV6-5,TGTGCCAGCAGTTACTCCGGGGGGTACCAAGAGACCCAGTACTTC,CASSYSGGYQETQYF
TRBJ1-2,-,TRBD1,TRBV9,TGTGCCAGCAGCCCGCAGGGGGCTCTGGAGGGCTACACCTTC,CASSPQGALEGYTF
TRBJ1-1,-,-,TRBV10-3,TGTGCCATCAGTGGTTGGGGGAACACTGAAGCTTTCTTT,CAISGWGNTEAFF
TRBJ2-1,-,-,TRBV7-2,TGTGCCAGCACCAAAAGAGGGCGCCCCAGCTCCTACAATGAGCAGTTCTTC,CASTKRGRPSSYNEQFF
TRBJ1-6,-,TRBD1,TRBV29-1,TGCAGCGTAAGGACAGGGGACAATTCACCCCTCCACTTT,CSVRTGDNSPLHF
TRBJ1-1,-,TRBD1,TRBV6-6,TGTGCCAGCAGGGGTGACAGGGGGGTAACTGAAGCTTTCTTT,CASRGDRGVTEAFF
TRBJ2-7,-,TRBD2,TRBV10-3,TGTGCCATCAGTGAGAGTCTAGCGGGAACTCCTGACGAGCAGTACTTC,CAISESLAGTPDEQYF
TRBJ1-1,-,-,TRBV28,TGTGCCAGCAGTTTTATACAGGTCGCTGAAGCTTTCTTT,CASSFIQVAEAFF
TRBJ1-1,-,-,TRBV11-1,TGTGCCAGCAGCTTCGGAGGCGGGGGGGTAATCGCTGAAGCTTTCTTT,CASSFGGGGVIAEAFF
TRBJ2-1,-,TRBD2,TRBV19,TGTGCCAGTAGTATACCTCGCGCCGGGACTAGCGGGAGGGCCTCGGGGAATGAGCAGTTCTTC,CASSIPRAGTSGRASGNEQFF
TRBJ2-1,few,-,TRBV10-3,TGTGCCATCAGTGACTTTAACAATGAGCAGTTCTTC,CAISDFNNEQFF
TRBJ2-5,-,TRBD1,TRBV5-6,TGTGCCAGCAGTCGGACAGGGGTTTGGGAGCAGTACTTC,CASSRTGVWEQYF
TRBJ1-3,few,TRBD1,TRBV28,TGTGCCAGCTATTCTTATAGGGGGCGCGTGGACACCATATATTTT,CASYSYRGRVDTIYF
TRBJ2-7,-,-,TRBV7-2,TGTGCCAGCAGCCTCCAGGTAACCACTTACGAGCAGTACTTC,CASSLQVTTYEQYF
TRBJ2-3,-,-,TRBV5-1,TGCGCCAGCAGCTTAGGACAGATCACAGATACGCAGTATTTT,CASSLGQITDTQYF
TRBJ1-2,-,-,TRBV19,TGTGCCAGTACCCGTGGGGGGGCTTATGGCTACACCTTC,CASTRGGAYGYTF
TRBJ2-7,-,-,TRBV28,TGTGCCAGCAGTTTATCGAACGCCAGGGCGCAGTACTTC,CASSLSNARAQYF
TRBJ1-1,-,TRBD1,TRBV6-1,TGTGCCAGCAGGGAACCCGGGAGGGGACAGGAAGCTTTCTTT,CASREPGRGQEAFF
TRBJ1-1,-,-,TRBV11-2,TGTGCCAGCAGGGGACCGAGAGTGAACACTGAAGCTTTCTTT,CASRGPRVNTEAFF
TRBJ2-7,-,-,TRBV5-6,TGTGCCAGCAGCTTAGTCGGGCAGTTCTACGAGCAGTACTTC,CASSLVGQFYEQYF
TRBJ2-4,once,-,TRBV30,TGTGCCTGGAGTGTGGGGGTAGCCAACATTCAGTACTTC,CAWSVGVANIQYF
TRBJ1-1,-,-,TRBV5-1,TGCGCCAGCAGCTTGCTGTTTATGGAAAACACTGAAGCTTTCTTT,CASSLLFMENTEAFF
TRBJ2-1,-,-,TRBV7-2,TGTGCCAGCAGCTTAGCAGCGATGTCCTACAATGAGCAGTTCTTC,CASSLAAMSYNEQFF
TRBJ2-7,-,TRBD2,TRBV18,TGTGCCAGCTCACCAAGCCAGGGACTAGCGGGAGAGGGTAAGCAGTACTTC,CASSPSQGLAGEGKQYF
TRBJ1-1,-,TRBD1,TRBV18,TGTGCCAGCTCTCGAACCTCGGGACAGGGAGGGGGAGGCACTGAAGCTTTCTTT,CASSRTSGQGGGGTEAFF
TRBJ2-7,few,-,TRBV6-1,TGTGCCAGCAGGGAAGCAGTAGCGGCCTACGAGCAGTACTTC,CASREAVAAYEQYF
TRBJ2-3,-,-,TRBV5-6,TGTGCCAGCAGCCCGGGACGTACTAGCACAGATACGCAGTATTTT,CASSPGRTSTDTQYF
TRBJ2-7,-,TRBD1,TRBV18,TGTGCCAGCTCACCGGGACAGGGGAAAGGTGGACGCGAGCAGTACTTC,CASSPGQGKGGREQYF
TRBJ2-7,-,-,TRBV11-2,TGTGCCAGCAGCTTAGATCTGATCTCCACGAGGGCCAACTACGAGCAGTACTTC,CASSLDLISTRANYEQYF
TRBJ1-5,few,-,TRBV9,TGTGCCAGCAGCGTAGAAGGGGGGCCCAATCAGCCCCAGCATTTT,CASSVEGGPNQPQHF
TRBJ2-7,-,-,TRBV2,TGTGCCAGCATGTTTCCGAGGACCTACGAGCAGTACTTC,CASMFPRTYEQYF
TRBJ1-5,-,-,TRBV20-1,TGCAGTGCTAGAGAGGGTCAGCCCCAGCATTTT,CSAREGQPQHF
TRBJ1-2,-,TRBD1,TRBV19,TGTGCCAGTACCCCCGTGAGGGCAGGGGGTGGCTACACCTTC,CASTPVRAGGGYTF
TRBJ2-2,few,-,TRBV2,TGTGCCAGCAGTGTGGCCGGGGAGCTGTTTTTT,CASSVAGELFF